A selection of T cell receptor beta chains follows, all from one sample in a study of shared clonotypes between healthy human individuals. Generated by immunoSEQ multiplex PCR, the TCRdb table keeps only in-frame clones and is missing some. The sample yields around 690,000 clones, about nine tenths seen once. The sequenced sample was memory CD8+ T cells from PBMCs. All receptors derive from a man aged 18 to 35 in good health. Some clones in this sample may be carry-over from other donors' samples. Each CDR3 is given with its conserved first and last residue. A D gene is named only where the DNA matches it firmly. Clone size is not always given. Where it is, it says once, few, many or a class for expanded clones.

TRBV19	TRBJ2-2	-	TRBD2	TGTGCCAGTAGTATAGGAAGGGGACTAGTCACCGGGGAGCTGTTTTTT	CASSIGRGLVTGELFF
TRBV4-1	TRBJ2-1	-	TRBD2	TGCGCCAGCAGCCAGTTTAGCGGGAGCGGGTACAATGAGCAGTTCTTC	CASSQFSGSGYNEQFF
TRBV19	TRBJ1-4	once	-	TGTGCCAGTACCCTGGGGAGTTCAACTAATGAAAAACTGTTTTTT	CASTLGSSTNEKLFF
TRBV19	TRBJ1-1	few	-	TGTGCCAGTAGTATTATTGGAGACACTGAAGCTTTCTTT	CASSIIGDTEAFF
TRBV9	TRBJ2-7	-	-	TGTGCCAGCAGTTCTCAGGGCGAGCAGTACTTC	CASSSQGEQYF
TRBV23-1	TRBJ1-2	-	-	TGCGCCAGCAGTCAATCGGGGCAGGGGCAACTCTTAAACTATGGCTACACCTTC	CASSQSGQGQLLNYGYTF
TRBV2	TRBJ2-5	-	TRBD2	TGTGCCAGGAGAACCGCGGGAGATGTGGAGACCCAGTACTTC	CARRTAGDVETQYF
TRBV7-2	TRBJ2-7	-	-	TGTGCCAGCAGCTCCACGGGGAACTCCTACGAGCAGTACTTC	CASSSTGNSYEQYF
TRBV2	TRBJ2-2	once	-	TGTGCCAGCGAGAGGAACACCGGGGAGCTGTTTTTT	CASERNTGELFF
TRBV30	TRBJ2-1	-	TRBD2	TGTGCCTGGAGTATCAAGGGACTAGTTTATGAGCAGTTCTTC	CAWSIKGLVYEQFF
TRBV19	TRBJ2-7	-	-	TGTGCCAGTATGGGATGGGAGGAGAAGGAGCAGTACTTC	CASMGWEEKEQYF
TRBV7-9	TRBJ2-5	-	-	TGTGCCAGCAGCCAGGGCGGGGGCGCGGAGACCCAGTACTTC	CASSQGGGAETQYF
TRBV6-5	TRBJ2-7	-	-	TGTGCCAGCAGTTACTTGGGGGGCAGGGACGAGCAGTACTTC	CASSYLGGRDEQYF
TRBV7-9	TRBJ2-7	once	-	TGTGCCAGCAGCTTAGATACGGGACCGCAATCCTACGAGCAGTACTTC	CASSLDTGPQSYEQYF
TRBV27	TRBJ2-7	once	-	TGTGCCAGCAGTCCCCAGGGCTACGAGCAGTACTTC	CASSPQGYEQYF
TRBV7-8	TRBJ2-3	-	TRBD2	TGTGCCAGCAGCGTACGGACTAGCGGGAGATCAGATACGCAGTATTTT	CASSVRTSGRSDTQYF
TRBV27	TRBJ2-1	-	TRBD2	TGTGCCAGCAGTTTATCACTAGCGGGGGCCTACAATGAGCAGTTCTTC	CASSLSLAGAYNEQFF
TRBV4-3	TRBJ1-2	-	TRBD1	TGCGCCAGCAGCCAAGATCCAGGGGGTTATGGCTACACCTTC	CASSQDPGGYGYTF
TRBV7-6	TRBJ2-2	-	TRBD2	TGTGCCAGCAGCAACGGACTAGCGGGAGGTAGCACCGGGGAGCTGTTTTTT	CASSNGLAGGSTGELFF
TRBV19	TRBJ1-1	-	-	TGTGCCAGTAGTTCAAAACCGACAGGATGGAACACTGAAGCTTTCTTT	CASSSKPTGWNTEAFF
TRBV11-2	TRBJ2-1	-	-	TGTGCCAGCAGTCCACGCCGGGGATCCGGGAATGAGCAGTTCTTC	CASSPRRGSGNEQFF
TRBV27	TRBJ2-1	once	TRBD2	TGTGCCAGCAGTTTATCCGGGGGGGAGGGTATTAGTGAGCAGTTCTTC	CASSLSGGEGISEQFF
TRBV27	TRBJ2-7	few	-	TGTGCCAGCAGTCCCTCCGGGGCCGAGCAGTACTTC	CASSPSGAEQYF
TRBV9	TRBJ2-2	-	-	TGTGCCAGCAGCGCCGGGACTGCCAACACCGGGGAGCTGTTTTTT	CASSAGTANTGELFF
TRBV27	TRBJ2-7	-	-	TGTGCCAGCAGTTTATCCGGGTCTTATATCTACGAGCAGTACTTC	CASSLSGSYIYEQYF
TRBV18	TRBJ2-1	-	TRBD2	TGTGCCAGCTCACCACCGGTTCTAGCGGGAGTCAGTAATGAGCAGTTCTTC	CASSPPVLAGVSNEQFF
TRBV7-3	TRBJ1-2	once	-	TGTGCCAGCAGCTTAGGGCAGAACTATGGCTACACCTTC	CASSLGQNYGYTF
TRBV27	TRBJ2-7	-	TRBD2	TGTGCCAGCAGCCCACGCCTAGCGGCTTACGAGCAGTACTTC	CASSPRLAAYEQYF
TRBV9	TRBJ2-3	-	-	TGTGCCAGCAGCGTACCAGGGGATACGCAGTATTTT	CASSVPGDTQYF
TRBV4-3	TRBJ2-3	once	TRBD2	TGCGCCAGCAGCCAAGATCGGGGGGGCGCAGATACGCAGTATTTT	CASSQDRGGADTQYF
TRBV29-1	TRBJ2-4	-	-	TGCAGCGTTGGCGGCACCCTCAAAAACATTCAGTACTTC	CSVGGTLKNIQYF
TRBV11-3	TRBJ2-7	-	TRBD2	TGTGCCAGCAGCTTCTCCAGTGCTAGCGGGATTTACGAGCAGTACTTC	CASSFSSASGIYEQYF
TRBV19	TRBJ1-5	-	-	TGTGCCAGTAGGGAATGGGGTGGGGGAAGAAGCAATCAGCCCCAGCATTTT	CASREWGGGRSNQPQHF
TRBV19	TRBJ2-2	-	-	TGTGCCAGTACCTTCGGAGGAGCCGGGCGTACCGGGGAGCTGTTTTTT	CASTFGGAGRTGELFF
TRBV5-6	TRBJ2-5	-	-	TGTGCCAGCAGCCCCGACGGGTTGGATGGAGAGACCCAGTACTTC	CASSPDGLDGETQYF
TRBV5-6	TRBJ1-2	-	TRBD1	TGTGCCAGCAGCGCGGGACAGGGCATCTATGGCTACACCTTC	CASSAGQGIYGYTF
TRBV6-1	TRBJ2-3	many	-	TGTGCCAGCAGTGAATACCCTGGTGGAGGGCCCACAGATACGCAGTATTTT	CASSEYPGGGPTDTQYF
TRBV28	TRBJ2-3	-	-	TGTGCCAGCAGCGGTGGACAGACTCGCACAGATACGCAGTATTTT	CASSGGQTRTDTQYF
TRBV13	TRBJ2-2	-	-	TGTGCCAGCAGCTTGGGTACCGGGGAGCTGTTTTTT	CASSLGTGELFF
TRBV28	TRBJ1-4	-	-	TGTGCCAGCAGCTTGACGGGGGGAGGTGAAAAACTGTTTTTT	CASSLTGGGEKLFF
TRBV30	TRBJ2-3	-	-	TGTGCCTGCCCTAGCGTTCGTGGCACAGATACGCAGTATTTT	CACPSVRGTDTQYF
TRBV14	TRBJ1-1	-	-	TGTGCCAGCAGAATCATTAGGAACACTGAAGCTTTCTTT	CASRIIRNTEAFF
TRBV29-1	TRBJ2-2	-	TRBD1	TGCAGCGTTGGGTCAGGGGGTCGGGGGGAGCTGTTTTTT	CSVGSGGRGELFF